This TCR beta chain was documented in a study of blood T cell repertoires in COVID-19. In the study overall: Sources were T cells, B-cell-depleted T cells, or PBMCs; the material itself was cDNA or gDNA.

The CDR3 spans 15 residues. Germline loops: CDR1 SEHNR, CDR2 FQNEAQ (reference sequence). V lost 3 bases, J lost 3 bases, and 14 bases lay in between. The authors' processing: Reference gene primer amplification yielded estimated nucleated cell counts. Assay used: immunoSEQ multiplex PCR; TCRdb lists only in-frame clones, some missing. V, J and clone size are taken as reported in that table, and D and trimming were inferred from the DNA itself. The sample records 69,000 or so clones, less than 85% being singletons. Seattle enrolled patients during active infection and tracked them longitudinally. The clonotype was recovered from a man in his forties or fifties with COVID-19, enrolled during active disease. What was sequenced was peripheral blood. The chain links TRBV7-9 to TRBJ1-1, with a weak D call TRBD1 (5 bases). CDR3 in amino acids: CASSFLLGDYTEAFF. The CDR3, as DNA: TGTGCCAGCAGCTTTTTGTTAGGGGACTACACTGAAGCTTTCTTT.